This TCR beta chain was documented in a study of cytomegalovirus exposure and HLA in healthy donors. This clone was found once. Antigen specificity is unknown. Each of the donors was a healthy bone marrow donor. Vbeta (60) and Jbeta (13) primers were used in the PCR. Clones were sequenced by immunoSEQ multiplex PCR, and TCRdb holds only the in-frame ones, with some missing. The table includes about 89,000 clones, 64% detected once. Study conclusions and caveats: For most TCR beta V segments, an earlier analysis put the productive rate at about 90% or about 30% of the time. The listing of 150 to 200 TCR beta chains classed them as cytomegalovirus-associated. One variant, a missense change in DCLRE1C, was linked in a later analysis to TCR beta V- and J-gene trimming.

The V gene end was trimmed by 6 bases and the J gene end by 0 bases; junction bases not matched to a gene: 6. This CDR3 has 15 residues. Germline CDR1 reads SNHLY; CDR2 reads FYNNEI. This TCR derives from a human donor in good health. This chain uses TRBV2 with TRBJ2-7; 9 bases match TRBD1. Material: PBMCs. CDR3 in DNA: TGTGCCAGCAGAGAGTACAGGGGGCTCTCCTACGAGCAGTACTTC. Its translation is CASREYRGLSYEQYF.